This T cell receptor beta chain was observed in a study of blood T cell repertoires in COVID-19. Measured with immunoSEQ multiplex PCR; TCRdb has only the in-frame clones, and not every one. The data hold about 210,000 clones, with more than 70% observed a single time. The source of this sequence is a woman aged 50 to 60 with acute or convalescent COVID-19. The sample consisted of peripheral blood.

CDR3 sequence: CASSIRTGANTEAFF. CDR3 bases: TGTGCCAGTAGTATAAGGACAGGGGCGAACACTGAAGCTTTCTTT. The V gene is TRBV19, the J gene TRBJ1-1; the match to TRBD1 covers 9 bases. The CDR3 extends over 15 amino acids. J gave up 1 base and V 2 bases, and 2 bases lay outside the gene matches. The germline gives CDR1 LNHDA, CDR2 SQIVND (reference sequence).